Sequencing of this TCR beta chain was carried out in a study of post-analysis software for immune sequencing data. Study in general: Disease courses included relapsing-remitting, secondary progressive and progressive-relapsing multiple sclerosis. Study-wide points: Significantly decreased normalized Chao1 diversity was recorded for multiple sclerosis patients relative to controls. Five TRBV segments, including TRBV5-6, TRBV5-1 and TRBV20-1, were more frequent in patients than controls.

TCR beta cDNA libraries had unique molecular identifiers. T cells, about 0.85 to 11 million of them, yielded approximately 500,000 cDNA molecules. TCRdb redid the calling of the PCR reads with MiXCR, one entry per CDR3 protein. The table lists some 240,000 distinct CDR3 sequences, about 38% of them singletons, with more than 4% in the top ten. This clonotype was observed at least ten times. What it binds is not known. CDR3 length: 14 amino acids. Per the germline V gene, CDR1 is MDHEN and CDR2 is SYDVKM. V was shortened by 2 bases and J by 9 bases, with 14 bases between the two germline ends. The receptor was isolated from a girl between 10 and 17 years old with multiple sclerosis. The sequencing input was blood. The chain uses TRBV28 and TRBJ2-4, with no clear D. CDR3 in DNA: TGTGCCAGCAGTTTAGAGGCCAAAGCGAGCATTCAGTACTTC. Its translation: CASSLEAKASIQYF.